This TCR beta chain was captured in a study of blood T cells in healthy people across ages. The V end was cut by 4 bases, the J end by 0 bases, with 19 bases between. This CDR3 is 17 amino acids long. Germline lookup yields CDR1 SGDLS and CDR2 YYNGEE. The use of a sample-barcoded 5' primer and a J-beta primer mix characterized a second PCR of roughly 6 to 11 cycles. TCRdb reprocessed the 5' RACE reads via MiXCR and lists one record per CDR3 protein. The data contain 1,800,000 or so distinct CDR3 sequences, about 39% of them singletons. In this sample, this clonotype turned up a few times. The chain is built from TRBV9 and TRBJ1-1, with a possible D match to TRBD1 (6 bases). The specimen sequenced was blood. This clonotype was obtained from a human donor in good health. The CDR3 spells CASSPRGAGDMNTEAFF. The CDR3 region has the DNA TGTGCCAGCAGCCCCCGGGGGGCAGGGGATATGAACACTGAAGCTTTCTTT.